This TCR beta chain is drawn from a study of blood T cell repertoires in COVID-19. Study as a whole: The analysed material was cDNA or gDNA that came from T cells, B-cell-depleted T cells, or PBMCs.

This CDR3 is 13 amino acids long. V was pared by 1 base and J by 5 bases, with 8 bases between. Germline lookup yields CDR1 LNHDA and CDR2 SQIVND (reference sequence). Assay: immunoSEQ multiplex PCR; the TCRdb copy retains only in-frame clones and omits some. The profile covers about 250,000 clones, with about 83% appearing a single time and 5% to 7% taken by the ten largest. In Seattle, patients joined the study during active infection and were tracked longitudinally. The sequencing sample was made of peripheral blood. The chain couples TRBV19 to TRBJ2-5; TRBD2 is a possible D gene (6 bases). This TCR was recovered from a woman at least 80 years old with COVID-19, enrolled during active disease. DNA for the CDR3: TGTGCCAGTAGTATAGTGGCGGGGGAGACCCAGTACTTC. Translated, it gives CASSIVAGETQYF.